Listed below are T cell receptor beta chains from one sample, sequenced in a study of shared clonotypes between healthy human individuals. Generated by immunoSEQ multiplex PCR, the TCRdb table keeps only in-frame clones and is missing some. In the table there are around 1.6 million clones, around 98% of which are singletons. The sequenced sample consisted of naive CD4+ T cells sorted from blood. The receptor source for this set is a man between 25 and 39 years old in good health. The CDR3 runs from the conserved cysteine through the conserved F or W. D genes are given only for firm matches. Clone size, where shown, is once, few, many, or a class for clones that have expanded.

length,size,J,D,V,CDR3,DNA
14,.,TRBJ2-3,.,TRBV5-1,CASSPDSYTDTQYF,TGCGCCAGCAGCCCCGACAGCTACACAGATACGCAGTATTTT
16,once,TRBJ1-2,TRBD1,TRBV9,CASSVDVGQGGIGYTF,TGTGCCAGCAGCGTAGATGTGGGACAGGGGGGTATCGGCTACACCTTC
14,.,TRBJ1-2,TRBD1,TRBV9,CASSAAQGRYGYTF,TGTGCCAGCAGCGCAGCACAGGGGAGATATGGCTACACCTTC
14,.,TRBJ2-5,.,TRBV5-1,CASSSSVGEETQYF,TGCGCCAGCAGCTCGTCGGTGGGAGAAGAGACCCAGTACTTC
11,.,TRBJ2-1,.,TRBV7-8,CASSPGYEQFF,TGTGCCAGCAGCCCCGGGTACGAGCAGTTCTTC
15,once,TRBJ2-7,TRBD1,TRBV27,CASSLTGTGAYEQYF,TGTGCCAGCAGTTTAACCGGGACAGGTGCCTACGAGCAGTACTTC
15,.,TRBJ2-3,TRBD2,TRBV7-9,CASSPTSGSLDTQYF,TGTGCCAGCAGCCCTACTAGCGGGAGTTTGGATACGCAGTATTTT
15,.,TRBJ2-7,.,TRBV5-4,CASSPATKGSYEQYF,TGTGCCAGCAGCCCCGCGACGAAGGGCAGCTACGAGCAGTACTTC
16,once,TRBJ2-3,TRBD2,TRBV19,CASSSLAGAPTDTQYF,TGTGCCAGTAGTTCACTAGCGGGGGCACCCACAGATACGCAGTATTTT
18,.,TRBJ2-7,.,TRBV7-5,CAVRGGGKHGGISYEQYF,TGTGCCGTACGAGGGGGAGGAAAACACGGGGGTATCTCCTACGAGCAGTACTTC
11,.,TRBJ1-1,.,TRBV20-1,CSARVGGHAFF,TGCAGTGCTAGAGTTGGGGGCCATGCTTTCTTT
14,.,TRBJ1-4,.,TRBV18,CASSPPSRAERLFF,TGTGCCAGCTCACCTCCCTCCAGGGCTGAAAGACTGTTTTTT
13,.,TRBJ2-5,TRBD2,TRBV2,CASSDRLAGTQYF,TGTGCCAGCAGTGATCGCCTAGCGGGGACCCAGTACTTC
15,.,TRBJ2-3,.,TRBV27,CASRLGGPNTDTQYF,TGTGCCAGCAGACTGGGAGGTCCAAACACAGATACGCAGTATTTT
13,.,TRBJ1-1,TRBD1,TRBV5-8,CASSLGPGTAAFF,TGTGCCAGCAGCTTGGGCCCGGGGACAGCCGCTTTCTTT
16,.,TRBJ2-5,TRBD2,TRBV4-1,CASSHQLAGFVETQYF,TGCGCCAGCAGCCACCAACTAGCGGGATTCGTCGAGACCCAGTACTTC
14,.,TRBJ2-5,.,TRBV9,CASSVRGQQETQYF,TGTGCCAGCAGCGTGAGAGGACAGCAAGAGACCCAGTACTTC
11,.,TRBJ2-1,.,TRBV4-2,CASSQDEEQFF,TGTGCCAGCAGCCAAGATGAAGAGCAGTTCTTC
15,.,TRBJ1-5,.,TRBV6-1,CASRGGTYSNQPQHF,TGTGCCAGCAGGGGAGGTACTTATAGCAATCAGCCCCAGCATTTT
14,.,TRBJ2-7,TRBD2,TRBV5-5,CASSYLAGDYEQYF,TGTGCCAGCAGCTACCTAGCGGGAGACTACGAGCAGTACTTC
14,.,TRBJ2-1,.,TRBV30,CAWKQAATNNEQFF,TGTGCCTGGAAGCAAGCGGCAACAAACAATGAGCAGTTCTTC
15,.,TRBJ2-3,.,TRBV18,CASSPWAQSTDTQYF,TGTGCCAGCTCGCCCTGGGCGCAGAGCACAGATACGCAGTATTTT
12,.,TRBJ2-7,.,TRBV5-8,CASKTSFYEQYF,TGTGCCAGCAAAACTAGCTTCTACGAGCAGTACTTC
10,.,TRBJ2-5,.,TRBV29-1,CSVEHPTQYF,TGCAGCGTTGAACATCCGACCCAGTACTTC
13,.,TRBJ2-7,.,TRBV28,CASSLIGVYEQYF,TGTGCCAGCAGCCTCATCGGGGTCTACGAGCAGTACTTC
14,.,TRBJ1-4,.,TRBV4-1,CASSQRSQDEKLFF,TGCGCCAGCAGCCAAAGGTCACAGGATGAAAAACTGTTTTTT
16,.,TRBJ2-6,.,TRBV5-1,CASSRPGGVGANVLTF,TGCGCCAGCAGCCGTCCTGGAGGGGTTGGGGCCAACGTCCTGACTTTC
14,.,TRBJ2-7,.,TRBV6-5,CASSSTSERSGVFF,TGTGCCAGCAGTTCTACTTCCGAACGATCGGGGGTGTTCTTC
15,.,TRBJ2-2,TRBD1,TRBV5-7,CASSSGQGYTGELFF,TGTGCCAGCAGCTCGGGACAGGGGTACACCGGGGAGCTGTTTTTT
16,.,TRBJ2-1,TRBD2,TRBV27,CASSLSSSGRDNEQFF,TGTGCCAGCAGTTTATCTTCCTCAGGGAGGGACAATGAGCAGTTCTTC
12,.,TRBJ1-1,.,TRBV28,CASSFWQGEAFF,TGTGCCAGCAGTTTTTGGCAGGGTGAAGCTTTCTTT
15,.,TRBJ2-1,.,TRBV14,CASSRHLSSYNEQFF,TGTGCCAGCAGCCGACACTTAAGCTCCTACAATGAGCAGTTCTTC
15,once,TRBJ2-7,.,TRBV4-3,CASSQEEGGPYEQYF,TGCGCCAGCAGCCAAGAGGAGGGAGGCCCCTACGAGCAGTACTTC
13,.,TRBJ2-1,.,TRBV18,CASSPGTSREQFF,TGTGCCAGCTCACCGGGGACTTCCAGGGAGCAGTTCTTC
16,.,TRBJ2-5,TRBD2,TRBV4-3,CASSQDKRTRGETQYF,TGCGCCAGCAGCCAAGATAAGAGGACTAGAGGAGAGACCCAGTACTTC
14,.,TRBJ2-5,TRBD2,TRBV28,CAGGGLAGPGTQYF,TGTGCGGGAGGGGGGCTAGCGGGGCCCGGGACCCAGTACTTC
15,.,TRBJ1-4,TRBD1,TRBV7-8,CASSPRTGRNEKLFF,TGTGCCAGCAGCCCCCGGACAGGGCGTAATGAAAAACTGTTTTTT
14,.,TRBJ2-3,.,TRBV5-4,CASSPSSGSDTQYF,TGTGCCAGCAGCCCTAGTAGCGGTTCAGATACGCAGTATTTT
15,.,TRBJ2-3,.,TRBV19,CASSTGALDTDTQYF,TGTGCCAGTAGTACGGGAGCCCTAGACACAGATACGCAGTATTTT